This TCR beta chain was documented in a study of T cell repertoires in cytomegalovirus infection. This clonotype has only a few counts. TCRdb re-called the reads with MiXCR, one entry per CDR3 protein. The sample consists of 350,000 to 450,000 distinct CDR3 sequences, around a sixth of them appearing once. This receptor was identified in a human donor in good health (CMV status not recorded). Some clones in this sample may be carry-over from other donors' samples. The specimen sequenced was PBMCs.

CDR3 amino acids: CASSYALGGQFF. In DNA form, the CDR3 reads TGTGCCAGCAGTTACGCTTTAGGGGGGCAGTTCTTC. This chain links TRBV6-2 or TRBV6-3 with TRBJ2-1, with D maybe TRBD1 (6 bases). Germline assignment: CDR1 MNHEY and CDR2 SVGEGT. This CDR3 region has 12 residues. Trimming cost V 2 bases and J 12 bases, with 11 bases left between them.